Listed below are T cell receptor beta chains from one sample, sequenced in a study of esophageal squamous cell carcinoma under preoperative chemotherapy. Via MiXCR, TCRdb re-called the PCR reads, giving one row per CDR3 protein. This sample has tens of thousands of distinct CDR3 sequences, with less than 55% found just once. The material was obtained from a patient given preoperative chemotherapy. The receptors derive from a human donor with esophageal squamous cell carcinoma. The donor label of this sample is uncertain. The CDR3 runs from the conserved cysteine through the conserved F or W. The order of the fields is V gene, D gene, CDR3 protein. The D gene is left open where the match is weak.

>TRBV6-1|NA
CASSVVVGTGELFF
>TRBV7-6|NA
CASSSEGDYEQYF
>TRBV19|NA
CASKGTAGAASYEQFF
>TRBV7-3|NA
CASSFMPAGRDQETQYF
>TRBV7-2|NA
CASSAQGGRATNTQYF
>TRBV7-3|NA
CASGGTGASNKDTQYF
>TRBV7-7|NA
CASSLAEGGEQFF
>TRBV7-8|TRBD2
CASSSLAGGDEQYF
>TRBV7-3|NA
CASRLFPGDPDTQYF
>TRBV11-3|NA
CASSSAGRGDLAKNIQYF
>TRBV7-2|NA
CARRGGRDKETQYF
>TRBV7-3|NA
CASSFIPGGRDQNTQYF
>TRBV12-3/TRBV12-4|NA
CASRAATSVHEQYF
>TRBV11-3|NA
CASSLQPNYEQFF
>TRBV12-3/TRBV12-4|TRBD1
CASSPTGGAGYNEQFF
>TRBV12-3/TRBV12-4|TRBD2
CASGPTSGTQETQYF
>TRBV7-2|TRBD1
CASSPGTGSHTQYF
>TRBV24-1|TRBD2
CATSDSGRGDTGELFF
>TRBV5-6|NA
CASSLGSRLDTQYF
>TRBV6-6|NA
CASSTGINYGNTEAFF
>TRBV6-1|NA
CATGVGSIAKEIQYF
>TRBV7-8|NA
CASSFGGGGNGLGEQFF
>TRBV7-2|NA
CASAGVGGRGPDTQYF
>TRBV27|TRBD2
CASSFTGSSGRFSEQFF
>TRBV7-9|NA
CASSQVRALAKNIQYF
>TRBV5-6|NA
CASRLTGTDTQYF
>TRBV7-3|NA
CASSARPGGGDQDTQYF
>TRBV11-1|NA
CASSPLGLEVDYGYTF
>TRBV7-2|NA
CASGGQGGRGTDTQYF
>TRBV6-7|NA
CASSYVGHTEAFF
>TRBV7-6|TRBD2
CAGRGGPGEETQYF
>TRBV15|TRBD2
CATSRAGAGTSGQETQYF
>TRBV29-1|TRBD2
CSVGGPGLAEETQYF
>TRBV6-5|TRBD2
CASRLAGGYNEQFF
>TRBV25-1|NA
CASSGNRVRSYEQYF
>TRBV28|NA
CASSYGQFTYEQFF
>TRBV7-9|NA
CASSLDGRDNSPLHF
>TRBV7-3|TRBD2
CASSFMPGGGDQDIQYF
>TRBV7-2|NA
CASRRQGGRGQDTQYF
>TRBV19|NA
CASRRSGSREKTDTQYF
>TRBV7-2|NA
CASSPQGGGGADTQYF
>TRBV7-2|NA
CGGGRLWSKDMQYF
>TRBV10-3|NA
CAISEQMETQYF
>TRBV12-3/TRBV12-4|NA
CACTCPGDQDTQYF
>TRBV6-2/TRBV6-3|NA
CASRELMRNTEAFF
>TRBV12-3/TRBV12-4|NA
CAGTGARAQETQFF
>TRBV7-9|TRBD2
CASSLARLGGLYF
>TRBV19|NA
CASSIALASYNEQFF
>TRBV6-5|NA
CASSYSTRDWGAKNIQYF
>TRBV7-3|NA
CASSFTGPWANVQYF
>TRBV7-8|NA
CATGLHHRDPETQYF
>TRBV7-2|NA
CASRFGRGKNTQYF
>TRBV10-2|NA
CASGRDRYYEQYF
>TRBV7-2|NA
CASRAPNGADTQYF
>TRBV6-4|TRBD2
CASSSGTSGTPQYF